This TCR beta chain comes out of a study of brain T cells in children with intractable seizures (dated by TCRdb to the early 2020s). Context from the whole study: As a first screen for immune gene transcripts, resected brain tissue from 53 pediatric epilepsy surgery cases was run on a NanoString immunology panel. Among the approximately 12 selected surgery cases, pre-surgery blood was additionally sequenced for eight, leaving four cases with brain tissue only. Broad study findings and their caveats: Viral specificity was inferred solely from CDR3 sequence similarity, and the HCMV serostatus of the patients was not known. Because sequencing depth differed between pre- and post-surgery blood, the absence of clones from the pre-surgery sample may reflect undersampling.

To note about this clone: Its antigen specificity is not known. No per-base quality is available; no much larger clone lies one base away.

CDR1 and CDR2, looked up from the germline V gene (reference sequence), are LNHDA and SQIVND. There are 16 amino acids in the CDR3, from cysteine to phenylalanine inclusive. This entry keeps only the CDR3 DNA: 48 bases, framed from base 1. Compared with germline, V lacks 0 bases and J lacks 6 bases; bases without a gene match: 9. The immunoSEQ assay was used to generate TCR beta chain sequences from genomic DNA. From the authors' description of their analysis: CDR3 sequences that did not begin with the conserved framework cysteine at position 104 were removed by hand. Clonality was calculated as one minus the normalized Shannon's Diversity Index, with values ranging from 0 (maximal diversity) to 1 (oligoclonal). Differences in the frequency of the same CDR3 between samples, such as brain versus blood, were assessed with chi-squared comparison-of-proportions tests. Public clonotypes were identified through searches of immuneACCESS, and similarity to known antiviral clonotypes was evaluated with the VDJdb browser. TCRdb retrieved this table from immuneACCESS and kept in-frame rearrangements only. Not all clones are present; in checked studies, unresolved V genes account for under half, and no reason is known for the remainder. Clone size and the V and J calls come from that table; the DNA yielded D and trimming. Counted in this sample were about 340,000 clones; over 90% of them appeared once. The ten largest clones capture 5.7% of the sample.

What the time point label conveys for this sample: blood from clinic visit 5 months post-surgery; TSC patient then seizure free. Surgery cases with the highest brain T cell transcript signatures were selected for TCR beta chain sequencing of brain tissue and, where available, blood. Prior to surgery, the patients had been treated with at least one anti-epileptic drug. The TCR-sequenced patients were children whose drug-resistant epilepsy was caused by tuberous sclerosis complex, focal cortical dysplasia, Rasmussen encephalitis or hemimegalencephaly. Bulk genomic DNA was extracted from unsorted brain tissue and whole blood with the Monarch genomic DNA purification kit.

The rearrangement combines TRBV19 with TRBJ1-2; 8 nucleotides in the junction match TRBD1. Specimen: peripheral blood, collected approximately 5 months after surgery. The TCR was taken from a boy younger than two with tuberous sclerosis and intractable seizures. The DNA sequence is TGTGCCAGTAGTATAGAAACTTTGACAGGGGCCCATGGCTACACCTTC. This sequence encodes CASSIETLTGAHGYTF.